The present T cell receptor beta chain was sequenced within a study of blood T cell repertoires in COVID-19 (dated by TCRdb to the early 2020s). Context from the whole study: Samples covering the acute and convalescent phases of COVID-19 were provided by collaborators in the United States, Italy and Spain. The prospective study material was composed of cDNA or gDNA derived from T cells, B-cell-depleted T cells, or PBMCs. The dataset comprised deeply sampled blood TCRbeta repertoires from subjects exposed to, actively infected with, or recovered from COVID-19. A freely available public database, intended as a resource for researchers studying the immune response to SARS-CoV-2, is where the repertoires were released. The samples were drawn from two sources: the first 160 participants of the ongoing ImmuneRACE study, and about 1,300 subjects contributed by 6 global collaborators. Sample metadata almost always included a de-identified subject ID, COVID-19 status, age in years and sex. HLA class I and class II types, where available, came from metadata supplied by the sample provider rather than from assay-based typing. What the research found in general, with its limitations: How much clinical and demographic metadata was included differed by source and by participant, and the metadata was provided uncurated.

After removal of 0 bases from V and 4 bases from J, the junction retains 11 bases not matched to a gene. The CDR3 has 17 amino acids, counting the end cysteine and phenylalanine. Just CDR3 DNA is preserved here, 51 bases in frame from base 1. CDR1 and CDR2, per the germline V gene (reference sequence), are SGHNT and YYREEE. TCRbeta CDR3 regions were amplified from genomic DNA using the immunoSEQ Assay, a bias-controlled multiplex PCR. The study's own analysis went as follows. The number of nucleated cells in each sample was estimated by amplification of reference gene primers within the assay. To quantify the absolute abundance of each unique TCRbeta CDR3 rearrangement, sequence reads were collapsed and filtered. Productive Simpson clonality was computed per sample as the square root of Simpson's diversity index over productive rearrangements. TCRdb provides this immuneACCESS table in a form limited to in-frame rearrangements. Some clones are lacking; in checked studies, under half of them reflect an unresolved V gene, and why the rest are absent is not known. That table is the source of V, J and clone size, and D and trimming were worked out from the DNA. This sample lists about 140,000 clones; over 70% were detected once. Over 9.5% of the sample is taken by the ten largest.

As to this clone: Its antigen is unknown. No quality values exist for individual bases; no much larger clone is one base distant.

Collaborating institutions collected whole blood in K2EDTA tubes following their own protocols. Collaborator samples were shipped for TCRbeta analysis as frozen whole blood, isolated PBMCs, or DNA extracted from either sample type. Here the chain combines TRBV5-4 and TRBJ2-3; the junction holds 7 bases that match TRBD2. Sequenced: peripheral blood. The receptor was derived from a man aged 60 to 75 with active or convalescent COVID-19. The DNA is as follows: TGTGCCAGCAGCTTGGCCCCCTTGGCGGCGGGAGCAGATACGCAGTATTTT. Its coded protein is CASSLAPLAAGADTQYF.